This T cell receptor (beta chain) was captured by sequencing in a study of OX40 agonist ivuxolimab in advanced cancers. Study information: The patients received ivuxolimab by intravenous route every 2 weeks at 0.01 to 10 mg/kg.

Baseline was the first blood sampling point, followed by cycle 4 day 1 and cycle 7 day 1. Repertoires were generated with immunoSEQ multiplex PCR, while TCRdb's copy carries only in-frame clones and drops some. Counted here are more than 45,000 clones, over 60% occurring once; the ten biggest clones make up about 2.4%. Germline values: CDR1 SGHTA, CDR2 FQGNSA. With V trimmed by 5 bases and J by 6 bases, 10 bases remained unmatched. The CDR3 loop spans 16 amino acids. This material consisted of CD4+ or CD8+ T cells sorted from blood, taken in a trial of the OX40 agonist ivuxolimab. This chain uses TRBV7-2 with TRBJ2-2; 9 positions match TRBD2. The TCR was taken from an adult with an advanced solid tumor such as melanoma, head and neck, liver or kidney cancer. CDR3 in amino acids: CASSLSGAGGPGELFF. CDR3 nucleotides: TGTGCCAGCAGCCTGTCGGGGGCGGGAGGGCCCGGGGAGCTGTTTTTT.